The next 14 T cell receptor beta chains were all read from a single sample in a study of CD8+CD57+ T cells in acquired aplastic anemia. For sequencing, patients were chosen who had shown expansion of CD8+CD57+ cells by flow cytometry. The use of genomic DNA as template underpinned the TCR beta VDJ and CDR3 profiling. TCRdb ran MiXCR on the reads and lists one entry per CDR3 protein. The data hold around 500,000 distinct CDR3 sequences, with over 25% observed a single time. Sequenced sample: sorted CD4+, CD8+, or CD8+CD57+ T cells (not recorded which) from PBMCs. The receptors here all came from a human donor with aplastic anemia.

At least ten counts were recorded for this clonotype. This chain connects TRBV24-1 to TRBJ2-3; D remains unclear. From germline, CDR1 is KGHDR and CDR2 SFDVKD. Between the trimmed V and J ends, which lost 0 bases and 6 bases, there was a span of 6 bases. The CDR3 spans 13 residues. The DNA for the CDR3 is TGTGCCACCAGTGATTTGTACCGGGATACGCAGTATTTT. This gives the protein CATSDLYRDTQYF.

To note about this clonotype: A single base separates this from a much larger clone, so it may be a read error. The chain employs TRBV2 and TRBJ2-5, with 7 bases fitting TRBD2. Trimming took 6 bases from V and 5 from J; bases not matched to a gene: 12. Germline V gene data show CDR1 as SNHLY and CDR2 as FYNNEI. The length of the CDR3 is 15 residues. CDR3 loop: CASSTYPGLLETQYF. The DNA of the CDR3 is TGTGCCAGCAGCACCTACCCGGGACTATTGGAGACCCAGTACTTC.

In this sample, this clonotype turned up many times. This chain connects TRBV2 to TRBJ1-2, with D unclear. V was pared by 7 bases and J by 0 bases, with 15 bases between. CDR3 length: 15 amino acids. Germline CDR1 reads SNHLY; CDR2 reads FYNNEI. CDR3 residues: CASIRELIPNYGYTF. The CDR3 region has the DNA TGTGCCAGCATCCGGGAGCTAATTCCTAACTATGGCTACACCTTC.

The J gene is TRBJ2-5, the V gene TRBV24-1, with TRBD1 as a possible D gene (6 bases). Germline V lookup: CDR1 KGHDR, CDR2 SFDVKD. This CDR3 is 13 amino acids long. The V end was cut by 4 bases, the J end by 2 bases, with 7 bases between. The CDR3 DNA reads TGTGCCACCAGTGAAACAGGGCAAGAGACCCAGTACTTC. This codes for CATSETGQETQYF.

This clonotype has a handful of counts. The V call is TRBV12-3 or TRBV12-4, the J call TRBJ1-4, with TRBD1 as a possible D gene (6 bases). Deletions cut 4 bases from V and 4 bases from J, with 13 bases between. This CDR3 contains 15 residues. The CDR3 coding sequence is TGTGCCAGCAGTTGGGGGGCAGGGCTTAATGAAAAACTGTTTTTT. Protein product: CASSWGAGLNEKLFF.

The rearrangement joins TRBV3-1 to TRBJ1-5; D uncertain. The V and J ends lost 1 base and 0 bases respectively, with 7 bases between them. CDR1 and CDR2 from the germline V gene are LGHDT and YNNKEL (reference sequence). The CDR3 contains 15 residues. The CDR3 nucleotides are TGTGCCAGCAGCCAAGGGTGGGGTAGCAATCAGCCCCAGCATTTT. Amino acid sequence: CASSQGWGSNQPQHF.

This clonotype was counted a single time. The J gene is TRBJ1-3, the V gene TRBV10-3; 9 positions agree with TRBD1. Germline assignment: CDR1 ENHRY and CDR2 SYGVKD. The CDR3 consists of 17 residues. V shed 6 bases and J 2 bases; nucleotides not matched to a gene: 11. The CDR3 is CAIRAPPGQGAGNTIYF. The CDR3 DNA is TGTGCCATCAGGGCCCCACCGGGACAGGGAGCTGGAAACACCATATATTTT.

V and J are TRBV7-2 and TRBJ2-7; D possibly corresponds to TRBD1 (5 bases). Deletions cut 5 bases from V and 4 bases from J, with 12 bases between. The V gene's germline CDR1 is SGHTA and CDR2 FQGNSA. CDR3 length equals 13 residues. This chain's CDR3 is CASSGGARYEQYF. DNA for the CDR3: TGTGCCAGCAGCGGTGGGGCAAGGTACGAGCAGTACTTC.

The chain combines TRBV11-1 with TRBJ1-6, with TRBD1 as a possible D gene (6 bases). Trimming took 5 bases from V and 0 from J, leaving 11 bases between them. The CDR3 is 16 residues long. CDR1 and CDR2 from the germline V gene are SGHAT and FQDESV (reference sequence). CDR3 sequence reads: CASSPQGNSYNSPLHF. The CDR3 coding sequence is TGTGCCAGCAGCCCCCAGGGGAACTCCTATAATTCACCCCTCCACTTT.

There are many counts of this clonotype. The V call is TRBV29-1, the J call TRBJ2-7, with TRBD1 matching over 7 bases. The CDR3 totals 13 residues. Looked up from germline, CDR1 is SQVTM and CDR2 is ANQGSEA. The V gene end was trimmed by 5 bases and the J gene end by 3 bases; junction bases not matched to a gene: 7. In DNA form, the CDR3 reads TGCAGCGTTCGACCACAGGGGATCTACGAGCAGTACTTC. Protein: CSVRPQGIYEQYF.

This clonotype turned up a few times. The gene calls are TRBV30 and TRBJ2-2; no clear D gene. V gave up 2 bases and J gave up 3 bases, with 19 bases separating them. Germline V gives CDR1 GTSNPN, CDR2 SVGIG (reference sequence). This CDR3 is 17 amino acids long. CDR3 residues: CAWSPPRRLKDTGELFF. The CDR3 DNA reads TGTGCCTGGAGTCCCCCGAGGCGCCTGAAGGACACCGGGGAGCTGTTTTTT.

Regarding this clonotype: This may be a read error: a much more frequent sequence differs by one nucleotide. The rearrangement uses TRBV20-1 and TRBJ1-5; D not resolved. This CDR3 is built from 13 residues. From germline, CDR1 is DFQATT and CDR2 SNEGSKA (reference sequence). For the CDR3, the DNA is TGCGGTGCTAGAGGAGGGCGTTATCAGCCCCAGCATTTT. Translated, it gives CGARGGRYQPQHF.

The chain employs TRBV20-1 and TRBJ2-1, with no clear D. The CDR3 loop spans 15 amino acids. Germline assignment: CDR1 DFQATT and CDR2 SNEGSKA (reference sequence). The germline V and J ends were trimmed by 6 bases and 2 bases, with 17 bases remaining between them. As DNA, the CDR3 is TGCAGTGCCCGGGTTAGCCTCGCTACCTACAATGAGCAGTTCTTC. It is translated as CSARVSLATYNEQFF.

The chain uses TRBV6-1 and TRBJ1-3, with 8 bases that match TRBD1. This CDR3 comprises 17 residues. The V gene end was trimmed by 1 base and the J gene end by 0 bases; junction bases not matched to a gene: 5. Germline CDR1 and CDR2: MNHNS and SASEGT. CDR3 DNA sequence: TGTGCCAGCAGTGAAGGGACAGGGCCCAGCTCTGGAAACACCATATATTTT. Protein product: CASSEGTGPSSGNTIYF.